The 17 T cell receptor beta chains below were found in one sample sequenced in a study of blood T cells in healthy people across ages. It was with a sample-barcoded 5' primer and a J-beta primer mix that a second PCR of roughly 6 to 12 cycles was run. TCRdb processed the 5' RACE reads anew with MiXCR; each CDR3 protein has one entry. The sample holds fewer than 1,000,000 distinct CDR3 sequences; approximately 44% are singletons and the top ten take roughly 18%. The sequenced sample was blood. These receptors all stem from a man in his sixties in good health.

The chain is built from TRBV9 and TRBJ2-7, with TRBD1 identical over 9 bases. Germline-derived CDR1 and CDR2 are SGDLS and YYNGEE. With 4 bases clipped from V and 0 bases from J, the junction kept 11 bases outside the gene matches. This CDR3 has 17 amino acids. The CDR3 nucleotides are TGTGCCAGCAGCCCCAACCCGACAGGGGGGAGCTCCTACGAGCAGTACTTC. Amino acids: CASSPNPTGGSSYEQYF.

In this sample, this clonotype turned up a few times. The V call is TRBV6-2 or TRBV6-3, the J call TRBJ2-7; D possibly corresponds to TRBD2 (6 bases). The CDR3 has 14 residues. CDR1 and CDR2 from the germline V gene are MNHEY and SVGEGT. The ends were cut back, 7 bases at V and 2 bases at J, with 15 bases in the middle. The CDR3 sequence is CASKSDAGTYEQYF. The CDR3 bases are TGTGCCAGCAAATCGGACGCGGGGACCTACGAGCAGTACTTC.

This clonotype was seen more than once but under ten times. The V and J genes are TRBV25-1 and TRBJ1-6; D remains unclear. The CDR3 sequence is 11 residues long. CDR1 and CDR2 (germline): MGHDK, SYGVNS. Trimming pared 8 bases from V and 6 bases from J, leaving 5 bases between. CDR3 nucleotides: TGTGCCAGCCGGCTTAATTCACCCCTCCACTTT. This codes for CASRLNSPLHF.

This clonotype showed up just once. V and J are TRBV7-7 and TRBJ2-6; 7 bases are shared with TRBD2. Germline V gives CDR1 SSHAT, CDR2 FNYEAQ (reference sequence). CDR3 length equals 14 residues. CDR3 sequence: CALGGDSGANVLTF. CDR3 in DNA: TGTGCTCTTGGGGGGGACTCTGGGGCCAACGTCCTGACTTTC.

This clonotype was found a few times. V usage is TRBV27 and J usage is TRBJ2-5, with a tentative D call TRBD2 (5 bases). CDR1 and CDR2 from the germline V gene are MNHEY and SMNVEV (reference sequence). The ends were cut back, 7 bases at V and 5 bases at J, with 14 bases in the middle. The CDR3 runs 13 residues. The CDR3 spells CASKKAVGETQYF. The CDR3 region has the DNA TGTGCCAGCAAAAAAGCGGTGGGGGAGACCCAGTACTTC.

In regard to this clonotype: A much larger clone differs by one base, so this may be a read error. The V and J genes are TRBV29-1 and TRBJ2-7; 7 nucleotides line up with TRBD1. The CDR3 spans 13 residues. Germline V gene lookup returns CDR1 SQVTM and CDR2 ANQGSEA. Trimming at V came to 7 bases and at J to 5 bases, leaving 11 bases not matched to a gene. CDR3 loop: CSGVERQGHEQYF. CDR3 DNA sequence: TGCAGCGGAGTCGAGCGACAGGGCCACGAGCAGTACTTC.

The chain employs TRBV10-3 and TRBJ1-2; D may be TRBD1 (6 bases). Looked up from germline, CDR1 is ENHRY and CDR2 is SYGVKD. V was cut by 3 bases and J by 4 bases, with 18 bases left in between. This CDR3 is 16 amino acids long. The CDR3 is CAISDSGGPTIYGYTF. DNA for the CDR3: TGTGCCATCAGTGACTCGGGGGGGCCCACTATCTATGGCTACACCTTC.

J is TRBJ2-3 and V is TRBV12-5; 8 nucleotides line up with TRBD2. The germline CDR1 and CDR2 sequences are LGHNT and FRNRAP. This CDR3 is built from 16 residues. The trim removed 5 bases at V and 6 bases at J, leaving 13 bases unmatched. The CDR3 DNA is TGTGCTAGTGGTACCCTCGGGCTAGCGGGTCACGATACGCAGTATTTT. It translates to CASGTLGLAGHDTQYF.

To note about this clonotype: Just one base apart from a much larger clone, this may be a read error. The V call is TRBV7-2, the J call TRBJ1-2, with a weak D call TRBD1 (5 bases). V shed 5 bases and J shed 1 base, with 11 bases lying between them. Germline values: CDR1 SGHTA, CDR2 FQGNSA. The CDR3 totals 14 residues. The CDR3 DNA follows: TGTGCCAGCAGCCCCATGGGGGATAACTATGGCTACACCTTC. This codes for CASSPMGDNYGYTF.

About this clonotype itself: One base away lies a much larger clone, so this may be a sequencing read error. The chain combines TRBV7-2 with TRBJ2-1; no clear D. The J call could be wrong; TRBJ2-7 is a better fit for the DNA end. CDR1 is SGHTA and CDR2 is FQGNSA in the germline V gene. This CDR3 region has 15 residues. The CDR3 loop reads CASSLRGSSYNEQYF. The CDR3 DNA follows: TGTGCCAGCAGCTTACGAGGTTCTTCCTACAATGAGCAGTACTTC.

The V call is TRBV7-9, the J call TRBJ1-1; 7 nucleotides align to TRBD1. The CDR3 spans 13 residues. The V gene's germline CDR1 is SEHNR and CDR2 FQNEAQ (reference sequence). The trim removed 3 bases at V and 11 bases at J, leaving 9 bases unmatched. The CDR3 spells CASSFRQGGWAFF. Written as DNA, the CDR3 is TGTGCCAGCAGCTTTCGACAGGGAGGGTGGGCTTTCTTT.

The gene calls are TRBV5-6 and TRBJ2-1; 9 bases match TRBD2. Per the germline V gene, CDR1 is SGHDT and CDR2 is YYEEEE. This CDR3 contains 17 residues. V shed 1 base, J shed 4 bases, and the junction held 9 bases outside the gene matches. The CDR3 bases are TGTGCCAGCAGCTTGCCTAGCGGGGCTATGAATTACAATGAGCAGTTCTTC. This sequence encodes CASSLPSGAMNYNEQFF.

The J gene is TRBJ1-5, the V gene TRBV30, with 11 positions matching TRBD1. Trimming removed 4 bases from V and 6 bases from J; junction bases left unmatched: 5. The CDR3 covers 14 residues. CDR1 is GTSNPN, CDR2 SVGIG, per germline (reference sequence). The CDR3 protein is CAWNLGTGGQPQHF. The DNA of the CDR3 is TGTGCCTGGAATCTCGGGACAGGGGGTCAGCCCCAGCATTTT.

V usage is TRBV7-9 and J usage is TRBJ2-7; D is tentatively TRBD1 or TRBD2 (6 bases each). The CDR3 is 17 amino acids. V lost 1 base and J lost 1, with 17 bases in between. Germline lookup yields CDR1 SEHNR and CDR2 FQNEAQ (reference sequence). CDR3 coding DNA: TGTGCCAGCAGCTTAGGGTCCAGGGGACTCCCGTCCTACGAGCAGTACTTC. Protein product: CASSLGSRGLPSYEQYF.

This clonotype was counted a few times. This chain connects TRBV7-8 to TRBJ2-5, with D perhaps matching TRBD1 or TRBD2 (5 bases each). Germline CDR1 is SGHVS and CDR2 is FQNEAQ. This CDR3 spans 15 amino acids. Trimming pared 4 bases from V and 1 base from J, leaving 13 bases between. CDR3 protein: CASSSRYGGQETQYF. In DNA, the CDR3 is TGTGCCAGCAGCTCACGATATGGGGGCCAAGAGACCCAGTACTTC.

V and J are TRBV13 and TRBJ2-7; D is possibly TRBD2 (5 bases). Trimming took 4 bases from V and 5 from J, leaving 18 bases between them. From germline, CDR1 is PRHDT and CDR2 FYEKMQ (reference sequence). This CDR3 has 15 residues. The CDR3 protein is CASSSPGTRRHEQYF. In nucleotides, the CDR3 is TGTGCCAGCAGCTCCCCGGGAACTCGGCGACACGAGCAGTACTTC.

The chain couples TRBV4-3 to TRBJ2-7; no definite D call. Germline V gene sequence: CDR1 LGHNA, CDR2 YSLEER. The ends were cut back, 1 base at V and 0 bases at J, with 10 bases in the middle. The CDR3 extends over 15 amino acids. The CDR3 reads CASSQGAYSSYEQYF. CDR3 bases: TGCGCCAGCAGCCAAGGCGCTTATAGCTCCTACGAGCAGTACTTC.